A single sample gave rise to the 26 T cell receptor beta chains below, sequenced in a study of OX40 agonist ivuxolimab in advanced cancers. TCRdb's copy holds only in-frame clones and misses some; the assay was immunoSEQ multiplex PCR. The sample yields around 100,000 clones, about 90% seen once. The specimen was CD4+ or CD8+ T cells sorted from blood, collected in a trial of the OX40 agonist ivuxolimab. The receptors originated from an adult with an advanced solid tumor such as melanoma, head and neck, liver or kidney cancer.

This clone was seen just once. This sequence joins TRBV19 and TRBJ2-2; 9 bases map to TRBD2. The V gene's germline CDR1 is LNHDA and CDR2 SQIVND (reference sequence). V was clipped by 5 bases and J by 0 bases; unmatched bases: 13. There are 19 residues in the CDR3. CDR3 nucleotides: TGTGCCAGTAGTTGGTGGCGCCTAGCGGGATGGACGAACACCGGGGAGCTGTTTTTT. Its translation: CASSWWRLAGWTNTGELFF.

With regard to this clone: The same CDR3 can be traced to other DNA sequences in this sample. This sequence joins TRBV9 and TRBJ2-7; D is possibly TRBD2 (6 bases). V was shortened by 3 bases and J by 1 base, with 14 bases between the two germline ends. The V gene's germline CDR1 is SGDLS and CDR2 YYNGEE. The CDR3 is made up of 15 amino acids. The CDR3 loop is CASSEGPGSSYEQYF. DNA for the CDR3: TGTGCCAGCAGCGAGGGCCCCGGGAGTTCCTACGAGCAGTACTTC.

This chain uses TRBV18 with TRBJ1-5, with 9 bases aligning to TRBD1. The CDR3 extends over 15 amino acids. Germline-derived CDR1 and CDR2 are KGHSH and LQKENI. V shed 2 bases, J shed 5 bases, and the junction held 4 bases outside the gene matches. The CDR3 coding sequence is TGTGCCAGCTCACCAAGGGACAGGGTTGATCAGCCCCAGCATTTT. It translates to CASSPRDRVDQPQHF.

This chain links TRBV5-8 with TRBJ2-3; no firm D call. V was shortened by 6 bases and J by 1 base, with 9 bases between the two germline ends. Per the germline V gene, CDR1 is SGHTS and CDR2 is YDEGEE. The CDR3 runs to 13 residues. CDR3 sequence (DNA): TGTGCCAGCATCTACTACGGCACAGATACGCAGTATTTT. Its translation: CASIYYGTDTQYF.

The chain carries TRBV2 and TRBJ2-7; D gene uncertain. V was cut by 2 bases and J by 0 bases, with 11 bases left in between. The CDR3 length is 15 residues. The germline V gene encodes CDR1 SNHLY and CDR2 FYNNEI. CDR3 amino acids: CASSENAVPSYEQYF. For the CDR3, the DNA is TGTGCCAGCAGTGAAAACGCAGTACCCTCCTACGAGCAGTACTTC. Drawing the rest from reference TRBV2 and TRBJ2-7, the complete variable domain is EPEVTQTPSHQVTQMGQEVILRCVPISNHLYFYWYRQILGQKVEFLVSFYNNEISEKSEIFDDQFSVERPDGSNFTLKIRSTKLEDSAMYFCASSENAVPSYEQYFGPGTRLTVT.

The chain combines TRBV19 with TRBJ2-7, with D possibly being TRBD1 (5 bases). V lost 5 bases to trimming and J lost 0 bases, with 11 bases between them. The CDR3 loop spans 14 amino acids. CDR1 and CDR2 (germline): LNHDA, SQIVND (reference sequence). The CDR3 DNA follows: TGTGCCAGTAGTGGGGCCGGGCGCTCCTACGAGCAGTACTTC. Translating it yields CASSGAGRSYEQYF.

The chain couples TRBV2 to TRBJ2-2, with 9 bases identical to TRBD1. CDR1 is SNHLY and CDR2 is FYNNEI in the germline V gene. J gave up 7 bases and V 5 bases, and 11 bases lay outside the gene matches. There are 16 residues in the CDR3. The CDR3 here is CASSRTGDSRRGELFF. As DNA, the CDR3 is TGTGCCAGCAGTCGGACAGGGGACTCCCGGCGCGGGGAGCTGTTTTTT.

This clone was counted only a few times. The chain is built from TRBV7-9 and TRBJ2-7; D might be TRBD1 (6 bases). Germline values: CDR1 SEHNR, CDR2 FQNEAQ (reference sequence). The V and J ends lost 2 bases and 2 bases respectively, with 13 bases between them. The CDR3 has 15 amino acids. The CDR3 protein is CASSLLLAGAYEQYF. The CDR3 DNA sequence: TGTGCCAGCAGCTTACTCCTTGCAGGGGCCTACGAGCAGTACTTC. Supplemented by reference TRBV7-9 and TRBJ2-7, the full variable domain reads DTGVSQNPRHKITKRGQNVTFRCDPISEHNRLYWYRQTLGQGPEFLTYFQNEAQLEKSRLLSDRFSAERPKGSFSTLEIQRTEQGDSAMYLCASSLLLAGAYEQYFGPGTRLTVT.

The chain is built from TRBV18 and TRBJ2-7; 8 bases fit TRBD1. The V segment lost 3 bases and the J segment 6 bases; nucleotides outside the gene matches: 7. This CDR3 region has 14 residues. Germline lookup yields CDR1 KGHSH and CDR2 LQKENI. The CDR3 sequence is CASSPTGEAGEQYF. CDR3 coding DNA: TGTGCCAGCTCACCGACAGGGGAGGCGGGCGAGCAGTACTTC.

The rearrangement joins TRBV18 to TRBJ1-1; possibly TRBD1 for D (5 bases). Germline CDR1 KGHSH, CDR2 LQKENI. V lost 6 bases to trimming and J lost 4 bases, with 18 bases between them. The CDR3 sequence is 15 residues long. DNA of the CDR3: TGTGCCAGCTCCCCCACAGGACCTTTGGGCACTGAAGCTTTCTTT. Protein product: CASSPTGPLGTEAFF.

The chain combines TRBV10-1 with TRBJ1-4, with D hard to call. The germline CDR1 and CDR2 sequences are WNHNN and SYGVQD (reference sequence). The length of the CDR3 is 16 residues. Trimming took off 3 bases at V and 8 bases at J, with 19 bases between the two ends. Written as DNA, the CDR3 is TGCGCCAGCAGTGATGGTCGGGGTGAAATGGGCGAAAAACTGTTTTTT. This sequence encodes CASSDGRGEMGEKLFF.

This chain links TRBV6-5 with TRBJ1-2; 8 bases agree with TRBD1. Germline CDR1 is MNHEY and CDR2 is SVGAGI. The CDR3 has 12 residues. V gave up 6 bases and J gave up 7 bases; unmatched junction bases: 4. The CDR3 nucleotides read TGTGCCAGCAGCCAAGACAGGGGTGGCTACACCTTC. Translating it yields CASSQDRGGYTF.

The chain carries TRBV11-2 and TRBJ2-7; no firm D call. Germline CDR1 is SGHAT and CDR2 is FQNNGV. This CDR3 contains 12 residues. Trimming shortened V by 2 bases and J by 7 bases, and 9 bases separated the two germline ends. The DNA of the CDR3 is TGTGCCAGCAGCTTACATATCCGTGAGCAGTACTTC. Translated, it gives CASSLHIREQYF.

The V and J genes are TRBV14 and TRBJ2-1; D is perhaps TRBD1 or TRBD2 (5 bases each). Germline CDR1 and CDR2: SGHDN and FVKESK. This CDR3 spans 14 amino acids. Trimming took 4 bases from V and 3 from J, leaving 10 bases between them. This chain's CDR3 is CASSRGNYYNEQFF. The CDR3 DNA is TGTGCCAGCAGCCGGGGGAACTACTACAATGAGCAGTTCTTC. Variable domain in full (rest from reference TRBV14 and TRBJ2-1): EAGVTQFPSHSVIEKGQTVTLRCDPISGHDNLYWYRRVMGKEIKFLLHFVKESKQDESGMPNNRFLAERTGGTYSTLKVQPAELEDSGVYFCASSRGNYYNEQFFGPGTRLTVL.

The CDR3 sequence: CSEPPRTEAFF. The CDR3 DNA reads as TGCAGCGAACCCCCCCGTACTGAAGCTTTCTTT. This chain joins TRBV29-1 and TRBJ1-1; D gene uncertain. The V gene lost 7 bases and the J gene lost 5 bases, with 11 bases spanning the gap. This CDR3 contains 11 residues. Germline V gene sequence: CDR1 SQVTM, CDR2 ANQGSEA.

This clone was seen a single time. This chain connects TRBV19 to TRBJ1-5; D perhaps matches TRBD1 (6 bases). The V gene lost 4 bases and the J gene lost 5 bases, with 15 bases spanning the gap. The CDR3 runs to 15 residues. Germline V gives CDR1 LNHDA, CDR2 SQIVND (reference sequence). CDR3 nucleotide sequence: TGTGCCAGTAGTAGGGAGGGGGGCCCGTATCAGCCCCAGCATTTT. Its protein product is CASSREGGPYQPQHF. The complete variable domain, with remaining parts taken from reference TRBV19 and TRBJ1-5, reads DGGITQSPKYLFRKEGQNVTLSCEQNLNHDAMYWYRQDPGQGLRLIYYSQIVNDFQKGDIAEGYSVSREKKESFPLTVTSAQKNPTAFYLCASSREGGPYQPQHFGDGTRLSIL.

The chain has TRBV7-3 and TRBJ2-1; D tentatively fits TRBD1 or TRBD2 (5 bases each). CDR1 and CDR2 (germline): SGHTA, FQGTGA. The V gene lost 2 bases and the J gene lost 4 bases, with 12 bases spanning the gap. The CDR3 sequence is 15 residues long. The CDR3 is CASSLAPGQYNEQFF. CDR3 in DNA: TGTGCCAGCAGCTTAGCCCCGGGGCAATACAATGAGCAGTTCTTC.

The rearrangement links TRBV5-1 to TRBJ1-5; tentatively, D is TRBD1 (5 bases). The V end was cut by 4 bases, the J end by 4 bases, with 9 bases between. Looked up from germline, CDR1 is SGHRS and CDR2 is YFSETQ. This CDR3 has 13 amino acids. The CDR3 reads CASSRDGNQPQHF. The CDR3, as DNA: TGCGCCAGCAGCCGGGACGGTAATCAGCCCCAGCATTTT.

The chain recombines TRBV28 with TRBJ2-1; perhaps TRBD1 as D (5 bases). CDR1 MDHEN and CDR2 SYDVKM come from the germline V gene. This CDR3 is 14 amino acids long. Deletions cut 7 bases from V and 3 bases from J, with 13 bases between. The chain's CDR3 is CASTTDSFYNEQFF. Written as DNA, the CDR3 is TGTGCCAGCACCACCGACAGCTTCTACAATGAGCAGTTCTTC.

The chain recombines TRBV10-3 with TRBJ1-2, with D possibly being TRBD1 (6 bases). This CDR3 has 14 residues. Germline assignment: CDR1 ENHRY and CDR2 SYGVKD. V gave up 1 base and J gave up 4 bases, with 10 bases separating them. The CDR3, as DNA: TGTGCCATCAGTGAGTACGGGGGCAGCTATGGCTACACCTTC. The encoded protein is CAISEYGGSYGYTF.

The chain employs TRBV5-1 and TRBJ1-5; D not certain. Germline V lookup: CDR1 SGHRS, CDR2 YFSETQ. The CDR3 spans 15 residues. V lost 4 bases and J lost 0, with 11 bases in between. The CDR3 sequence: CASSLDGTSNQPQHF. The CDR3 DNA reads TGCGCCAGCAGCCTGGACGGTACTAGCAATCAGCCCCAGCATTTT.

V usage is TRBV7-8 and J usage is TRBJ2-5, with 7 bases identical to TRBD1. CDR1 SGHVS and CDR2 FQNEAQ come from the germline V gene. Trimming took 5 bases from V and 4 from J; bases not matched to a gene: 10. The length of the CDR3 is 15 residues. CDR3 DNA: TGTGCCAGCAGCCCCCGTGACAGGGTCCGAGAGACCCAGTACTTC. The encoded protein is CASSPRDRVRETQYF.

The chain combines TRBV30 with TRBJ2-3, with 7 nucleotides matching TRBD2. After removal of 0 bases from V and 2 bases from J, the junction contained 11 bases not matched to a gene. Germline V CDR1 and CDR2: GTSNPN, SVGIG (reference sequence). The CDR3 consists of 17 residues. CDR3 bases: TGTGCCTGGAGTGTTAAGGGAGGGGTACCTTCCACAGATACGCAGTATTTT. Translation gives CAWSVKGGVPSTDTQYF.

The rearrangement links TRBV11-2 to TRBJ2-2; D call uncertain. The CDR3 runs to 13 residues. The germline CDR1 and CDR2 sequences are SGHAT and FQNNGV. The V gene lost 2 bases and the J gene lost 7 bases, with 8 bases spanning the gap. The DNA of the CDR3 is TGTGCCAGCAGCTTAAGCGTCATCGGGGAGCTGTTTTTT. Its translation: CASSLSVIGELFF. The variable domain in full, with the rest retrieved from reference TRBV11-2 and TRBJ2-2, is EAGVAQSPRYKIIEKRQSVAFWCNPISGHATLYWYQQILGQGPKLLIQFQNNGVVDDSQLPKDRFSAERLKGVDSTLKIQPAKLEDSAVYLCASSLSVIGELFFGEGSRLTVL.

This clone was seen a handful of times. V and J are TRBV5-4 and TRBJ2-3, with D possibly being TRBD1 (5 bases). Germline V CDR1 and CDR2: SGHNT, YYREEE (reference sequence). With 0 bases removed from V and 6 bases from J, the gap between germline ends came to 14 bases. This CDR3 spans 15 amino acids. Here the CDR3 DNA reads TGTGCCAGCAGCTTGGACGGACAATCGTTGGATACGCAGTATTTT. Protein product: CASSLDGQSLDTQYF.

CDR3 DNA: TGTGCCAGCAGCTCCGGGACAGCTCAAATCTACGAGCAGTACTTC. Amino acids: CASSSGTAQIYEQYF. The V gene is TRBV7-2, the J gene TRBJ2-7; the match to TRBD1 covers 7 bases. Germline V CDR1 and CDR2: SGHTA, FQGNSA. The CDR3 covers 15 residues. V shed 4 bases, J shed 3 bases, and the junction held 9 bases outside the gene matches.